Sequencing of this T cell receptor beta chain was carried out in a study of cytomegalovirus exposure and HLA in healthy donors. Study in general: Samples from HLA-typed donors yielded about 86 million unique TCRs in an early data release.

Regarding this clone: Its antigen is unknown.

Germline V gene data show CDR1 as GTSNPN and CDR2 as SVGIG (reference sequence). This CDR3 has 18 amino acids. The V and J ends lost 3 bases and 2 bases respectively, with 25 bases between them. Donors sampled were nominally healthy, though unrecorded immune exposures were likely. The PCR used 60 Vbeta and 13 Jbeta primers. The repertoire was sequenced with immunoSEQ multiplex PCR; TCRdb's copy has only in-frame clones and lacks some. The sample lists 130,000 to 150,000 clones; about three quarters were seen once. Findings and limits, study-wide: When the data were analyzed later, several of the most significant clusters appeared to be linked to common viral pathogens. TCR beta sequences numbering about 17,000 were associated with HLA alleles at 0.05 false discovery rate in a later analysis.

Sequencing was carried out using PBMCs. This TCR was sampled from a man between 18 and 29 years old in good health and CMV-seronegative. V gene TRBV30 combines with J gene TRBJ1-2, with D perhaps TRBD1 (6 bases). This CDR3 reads CAWRTDVDSLNMNYGYTF. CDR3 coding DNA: TGTGCCTGGAGGACTGATGTGGACAGCCTGAACATGAACTATGGCTACACCTTC.